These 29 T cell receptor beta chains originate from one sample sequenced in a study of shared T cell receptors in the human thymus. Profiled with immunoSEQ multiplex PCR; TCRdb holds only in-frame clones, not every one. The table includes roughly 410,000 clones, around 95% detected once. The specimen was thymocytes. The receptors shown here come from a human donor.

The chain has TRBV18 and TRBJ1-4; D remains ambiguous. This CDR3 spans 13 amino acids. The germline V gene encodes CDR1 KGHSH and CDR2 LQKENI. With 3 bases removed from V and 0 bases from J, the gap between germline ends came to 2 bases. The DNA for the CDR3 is TGTGCCAGCTCACCTGCAACTAATGAAAAACTGTTTTTT. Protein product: CASSPATNEKLFF. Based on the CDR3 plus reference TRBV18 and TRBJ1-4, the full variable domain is NAGVMQNPRHLVRRRGQEARLRCSPMKGHSHVYWYRQLPEEGLKFMVYLQKENIIDESGMPKERFSAEFPKEGPSILRIQQVVRGDSAAYFCASSPATNEKLFFGSGTQLSVL.

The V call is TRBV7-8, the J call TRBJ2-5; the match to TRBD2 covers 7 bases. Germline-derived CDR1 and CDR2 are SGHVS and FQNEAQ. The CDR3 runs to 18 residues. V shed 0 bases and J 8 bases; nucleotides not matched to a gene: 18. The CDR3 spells CASSLALAAGAFPSTQYF. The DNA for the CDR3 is TGTGCCAGCAGCTTAGCGCTAGCGGCAGGAGCGTTCCCAAGCACCCAGTACTTC.

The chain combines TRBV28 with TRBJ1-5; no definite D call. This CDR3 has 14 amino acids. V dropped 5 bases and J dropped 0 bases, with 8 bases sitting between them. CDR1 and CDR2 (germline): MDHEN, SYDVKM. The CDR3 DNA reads TGTGCCAGCAGTCTTGATTATAGCAATCAGCCCCAGCATTTT. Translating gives CASSLDYSNQPQHF.

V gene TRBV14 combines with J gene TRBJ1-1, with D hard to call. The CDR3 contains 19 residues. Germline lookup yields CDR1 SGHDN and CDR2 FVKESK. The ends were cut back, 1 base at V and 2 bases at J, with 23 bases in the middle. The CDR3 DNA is TGTGCCAGCAGCCAAGTTCTTGAGGGTGTGGGTCCCGAAAACACTGAAGCTTTCTTT. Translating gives CASSQVLEGVGPENTEAFF.

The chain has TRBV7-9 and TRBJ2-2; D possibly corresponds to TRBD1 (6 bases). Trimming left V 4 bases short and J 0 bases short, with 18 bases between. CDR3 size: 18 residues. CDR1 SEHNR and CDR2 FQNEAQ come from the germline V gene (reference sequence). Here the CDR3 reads CASSSLFVQGANTGELFF. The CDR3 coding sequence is TGTGCCAGCAGCTCTCTCTTCGTACAGGGAGCGAACACCGGGGAGCTGTTTTTT.

The CDR3 region has the DNA TGTGCCAGCAGTTTCCCTAGCAATGAGCAGTTCTTC. Its translation: CASSFPSNEQFF. The chain uses TRBV5-6 and TRBJ2-1; D uncertain. Deletions cut 5 bases from V and 6 bases from J, with 9 bases between. CDR1 is SGHDT and CDR2 is YYEEEE in the germline V gene. The CDR3 has 12 amino acids.

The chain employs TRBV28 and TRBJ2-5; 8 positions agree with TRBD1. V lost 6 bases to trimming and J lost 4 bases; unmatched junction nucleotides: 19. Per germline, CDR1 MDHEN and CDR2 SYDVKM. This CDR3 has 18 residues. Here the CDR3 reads CASSRNLPGQEAGETQYF. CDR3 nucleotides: TGTGCCAGCAGCCGAAACCTCCCGGGACAGGAGGCGGGAGAGACCCAGTACTTC. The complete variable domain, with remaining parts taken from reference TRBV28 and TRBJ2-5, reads DVKVTQSSRYLVKRTGEKVFLECVQDMDHENMFWYRQDPGLGLRLIYFSYDVKMKEKGDIPEGYSVSREKKERFSLILESASTNQTSMYLCASSRNLPGQEAGETQYFGPGTRLLVL.

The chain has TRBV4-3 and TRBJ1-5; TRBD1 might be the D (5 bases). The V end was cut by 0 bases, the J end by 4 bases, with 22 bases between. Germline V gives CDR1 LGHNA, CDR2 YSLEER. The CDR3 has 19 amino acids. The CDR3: CASSQEGWQGAEINQPQHF. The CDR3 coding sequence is TGCGCCAGCAGCCAAGAAGGGTGGCAAGGGGCAGAGATAAATCAGCCCCAGCATTTT.

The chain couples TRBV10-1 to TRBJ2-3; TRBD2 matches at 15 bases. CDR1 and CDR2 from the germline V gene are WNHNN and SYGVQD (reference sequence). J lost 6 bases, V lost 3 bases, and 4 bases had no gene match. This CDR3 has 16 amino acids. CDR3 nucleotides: TGCGCCAGCAGTGACCCCGGGACTAGCGGGAGGGATACGCAGTATTTT. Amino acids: CASSDPGTSGRDTQYF.

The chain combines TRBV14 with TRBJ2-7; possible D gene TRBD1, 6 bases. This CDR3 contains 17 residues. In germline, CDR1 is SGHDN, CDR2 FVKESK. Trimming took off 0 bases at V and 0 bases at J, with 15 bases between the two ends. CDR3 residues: CASSQDRFTGSSYEQYF. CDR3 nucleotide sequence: TGTGCCAGCAGCCAAGACCGGTTCACAGGGAGCTCCTACGAGCAGTACTTC.

CDR3 DNA sequence: TGTGCCAGCAGCCCAGGACTAGCGGGCCCAGGAAACTACGAGCAGTACTTC. Its protein product is CASSPGLAGPGNYEQYF. The chain is built from TRBV5-4 and TRBJ2-7, with 11 bases that match TRBD2. Germline assignment: CDR1 SGHNT and CDR2 YYREEE (reference sequence). This CDR3 comprises 17 residues. V trimming: 4 bases; J trimming: 3 bases; junction bases outside the gene matches: 12.

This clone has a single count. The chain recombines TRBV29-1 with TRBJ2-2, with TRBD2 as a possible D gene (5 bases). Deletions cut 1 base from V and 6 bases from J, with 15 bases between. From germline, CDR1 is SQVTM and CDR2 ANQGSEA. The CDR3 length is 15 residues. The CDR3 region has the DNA TGCAGCGTTGAAGCGGAGGCACCTGGCCCCGGGGAGCTGTTTTTT. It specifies CSVEAEAPGPGELFF.

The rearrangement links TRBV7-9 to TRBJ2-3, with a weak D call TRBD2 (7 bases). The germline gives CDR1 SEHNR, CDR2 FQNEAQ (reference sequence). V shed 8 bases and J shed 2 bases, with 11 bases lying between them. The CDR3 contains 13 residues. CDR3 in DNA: TGTGCCAGCGGGGGGGGCCTCACAGATACGCAGTATTTT. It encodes CASGGGLTDTQYF.

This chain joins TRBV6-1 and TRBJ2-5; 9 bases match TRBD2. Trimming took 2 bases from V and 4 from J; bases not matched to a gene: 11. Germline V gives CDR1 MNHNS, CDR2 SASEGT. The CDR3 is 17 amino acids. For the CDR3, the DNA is TGTGCCAGCAGTGAACGGTTGGCTAGCGGGACTTCAGAGACCCAGTACTTC. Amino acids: CASSERLASGTSETQYF.

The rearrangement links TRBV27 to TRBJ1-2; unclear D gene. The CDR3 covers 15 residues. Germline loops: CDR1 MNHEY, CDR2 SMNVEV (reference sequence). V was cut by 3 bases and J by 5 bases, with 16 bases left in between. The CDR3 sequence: CASSFSQTAKYGYTF. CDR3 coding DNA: TGTGCCAGCAGTTTTTCCCAGACCGCCAAATATGGCTACACCTTC.

The CDR3 sequence is CASSPPQGRDVTEAFF. In nucleotides, the CDR3 is TGTGCCAGCTCACCACCCCAGGGGCGGGATGTTACTGAAGCTTTCTTT. The chain links TRBV18 to TRBJ1-1, with D perhaps matching TRBD1 (6 bases). The CDR3 is 16 amino acids. V was trimmed by 0 bases and J by 5 bases, leaving 16 bases between them. CDR1 is KGHSH and CDR2 is LQKENI in the germline V gene.

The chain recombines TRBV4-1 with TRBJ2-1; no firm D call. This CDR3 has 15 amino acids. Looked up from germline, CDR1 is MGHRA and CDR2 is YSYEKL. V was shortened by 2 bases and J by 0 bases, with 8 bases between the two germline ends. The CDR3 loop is CASSQLPSSYNEQFF. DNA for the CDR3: TGCGCCAGCAGCCAACTTCCGAGCTCCTACAATGAGCAGTTCTTC.

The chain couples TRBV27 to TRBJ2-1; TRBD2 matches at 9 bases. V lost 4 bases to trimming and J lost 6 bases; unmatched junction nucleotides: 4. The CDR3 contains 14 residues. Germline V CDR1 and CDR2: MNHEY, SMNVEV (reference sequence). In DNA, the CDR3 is TGTGCCAGCAGTTCCCGGACTAGCGTCAATGAGCAGTTCTTC. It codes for CASSSRTSVNEQFF.

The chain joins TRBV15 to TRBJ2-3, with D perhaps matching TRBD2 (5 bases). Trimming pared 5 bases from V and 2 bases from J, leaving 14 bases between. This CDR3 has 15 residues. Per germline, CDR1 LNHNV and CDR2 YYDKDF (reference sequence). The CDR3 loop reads CATSSNGEPTDTQYF. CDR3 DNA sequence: TGTGCCACCAGCTCTAACGGGGAACCCACAGATACGCAGTATTTT.

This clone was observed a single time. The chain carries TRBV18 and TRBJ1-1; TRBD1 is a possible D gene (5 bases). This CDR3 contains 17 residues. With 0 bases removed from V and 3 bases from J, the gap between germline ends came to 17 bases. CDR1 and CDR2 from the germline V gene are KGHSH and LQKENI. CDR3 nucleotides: TGTGCCAGCTCACCACCGAGACCCCTGGGGGGGTACACTGAAGCTTTCTTT. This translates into CASSPPRPLGGYTEAFF.

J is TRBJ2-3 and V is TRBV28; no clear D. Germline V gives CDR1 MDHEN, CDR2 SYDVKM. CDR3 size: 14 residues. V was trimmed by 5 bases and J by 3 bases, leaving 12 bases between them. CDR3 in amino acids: CASSPGWATDTQYF. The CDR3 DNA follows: TGTGCCAGCAGTCCCGGTTGGGCAACAGATACGCAGTATTTT.

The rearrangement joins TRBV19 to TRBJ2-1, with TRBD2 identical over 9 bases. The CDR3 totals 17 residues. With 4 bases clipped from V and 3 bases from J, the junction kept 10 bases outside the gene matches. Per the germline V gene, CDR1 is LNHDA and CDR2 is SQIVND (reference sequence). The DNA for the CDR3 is TGTGCCAGTAGTACCTTCCGACTAGCGGAGGTCTACAATGAGCAGTTCTTC. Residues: CASSTFRLAEVYNEQFF.

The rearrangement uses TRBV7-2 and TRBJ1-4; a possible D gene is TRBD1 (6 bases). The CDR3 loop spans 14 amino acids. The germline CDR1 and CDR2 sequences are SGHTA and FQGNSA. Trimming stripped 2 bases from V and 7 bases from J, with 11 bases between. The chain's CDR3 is CASSLQGQGEKLFF. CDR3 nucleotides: TGTGCCAGCAGCTTACAGGGGCAGGGTGAAAAACTGTTTTTT.

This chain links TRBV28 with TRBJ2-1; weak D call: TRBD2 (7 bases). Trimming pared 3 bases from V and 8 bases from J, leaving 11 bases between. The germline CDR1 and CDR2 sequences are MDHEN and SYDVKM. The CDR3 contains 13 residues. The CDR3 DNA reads TGTGCCAGCAGTTTGAGGGAGGGGGATGAGCAGTTCTTC. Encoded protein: CASSLREGDEQFF.

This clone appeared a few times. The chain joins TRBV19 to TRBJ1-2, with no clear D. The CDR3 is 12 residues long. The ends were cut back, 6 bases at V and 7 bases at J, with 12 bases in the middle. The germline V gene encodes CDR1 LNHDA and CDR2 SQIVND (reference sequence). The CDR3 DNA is TGTGCCAGTAGATCTCAGCTCGGTGGCTACACCTTC. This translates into CASRSQLGGYTF.

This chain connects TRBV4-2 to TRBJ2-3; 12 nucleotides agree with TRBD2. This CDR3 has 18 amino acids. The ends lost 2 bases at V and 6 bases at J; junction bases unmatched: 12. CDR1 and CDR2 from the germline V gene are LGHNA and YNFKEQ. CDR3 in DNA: TGTGCCAGCAGCCAACCTCCAAGGACTAGCGGGATGAGTGATACGCAGTATTTT. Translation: CASSQPPRTSGMSDTQYF.

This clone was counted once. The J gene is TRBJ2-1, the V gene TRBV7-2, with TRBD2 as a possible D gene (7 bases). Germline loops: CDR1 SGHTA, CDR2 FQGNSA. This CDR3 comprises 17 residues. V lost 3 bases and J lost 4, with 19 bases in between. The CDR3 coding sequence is TGTGCCAGCAGCTTCCCACGGGGAGGGGGTCTTTACAATGAGCAGTTCTTC. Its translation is CASSFPRGGGLYNEQFF.

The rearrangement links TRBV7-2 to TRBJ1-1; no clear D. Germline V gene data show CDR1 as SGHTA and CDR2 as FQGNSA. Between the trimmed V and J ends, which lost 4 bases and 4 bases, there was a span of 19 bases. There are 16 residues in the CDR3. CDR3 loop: CASSSSPTIRTTEAFF. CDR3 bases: TGTGCCAGCAGCTCGTCCCCCACTATCAGGACCACTGAAGCTTTCTTT.

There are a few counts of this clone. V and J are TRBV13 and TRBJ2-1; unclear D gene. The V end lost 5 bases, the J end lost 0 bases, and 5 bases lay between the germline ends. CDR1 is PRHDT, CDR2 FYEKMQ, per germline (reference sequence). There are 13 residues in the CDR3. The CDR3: CASSVISYNEQFF. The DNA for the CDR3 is TGTGCCAGCAGCGTCATCTCCTACAATGAGCAGTTCTTC.